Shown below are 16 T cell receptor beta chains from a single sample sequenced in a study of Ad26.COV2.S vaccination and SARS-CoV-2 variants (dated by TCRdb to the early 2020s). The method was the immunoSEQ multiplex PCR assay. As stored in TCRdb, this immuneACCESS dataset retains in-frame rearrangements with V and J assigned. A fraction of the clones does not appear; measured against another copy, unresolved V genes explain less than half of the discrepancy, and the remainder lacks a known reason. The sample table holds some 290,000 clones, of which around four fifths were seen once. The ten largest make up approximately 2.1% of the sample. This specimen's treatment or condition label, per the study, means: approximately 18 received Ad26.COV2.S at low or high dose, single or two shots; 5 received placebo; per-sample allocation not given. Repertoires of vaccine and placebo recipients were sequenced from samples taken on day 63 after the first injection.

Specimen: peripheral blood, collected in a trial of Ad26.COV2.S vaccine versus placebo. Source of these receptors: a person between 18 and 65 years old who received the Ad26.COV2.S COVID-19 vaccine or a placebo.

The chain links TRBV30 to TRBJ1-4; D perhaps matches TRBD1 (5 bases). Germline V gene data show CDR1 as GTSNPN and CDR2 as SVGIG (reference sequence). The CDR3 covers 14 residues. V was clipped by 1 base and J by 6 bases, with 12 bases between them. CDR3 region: CAWSGGGLHEKLFF. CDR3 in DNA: TGTGCCTGGAGTGGGGGGGGTCTGCATGAAAAACTGTTTTTT. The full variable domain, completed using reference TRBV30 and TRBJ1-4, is SQTIHQWPATLVQPVGSPLSLECTVEGTSNPNLYWYRQAAGRGLQLLFYSVGIGQISSEVPQNLSASRPQDRQFILSSKKLLLSDSGFYLCAWSGGGLHEKLFFGSGTQLSVL.

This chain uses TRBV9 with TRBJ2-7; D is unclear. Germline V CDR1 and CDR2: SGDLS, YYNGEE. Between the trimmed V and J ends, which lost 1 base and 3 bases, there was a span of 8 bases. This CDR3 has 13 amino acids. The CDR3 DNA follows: TGTGCCAGCAGCGTAACACCTAGCTACGAGCAGTACTTC. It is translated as CASSVTPSYEQYF.

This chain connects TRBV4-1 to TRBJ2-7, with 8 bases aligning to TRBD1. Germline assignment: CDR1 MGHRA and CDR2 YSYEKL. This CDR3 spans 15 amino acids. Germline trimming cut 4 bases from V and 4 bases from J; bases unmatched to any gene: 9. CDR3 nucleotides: TGCGCCAGCAGCCTAGAAGACAGGGGAAGTTACGAGCAGTACTTC. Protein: CASSLEDRGSYEQYF.

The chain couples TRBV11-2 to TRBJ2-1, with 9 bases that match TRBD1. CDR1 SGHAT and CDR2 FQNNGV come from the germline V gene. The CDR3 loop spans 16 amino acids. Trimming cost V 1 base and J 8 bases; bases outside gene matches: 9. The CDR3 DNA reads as TGTGCCAGCAGCTTAGTTAGACAGGGGGGAACGTATGAGCAGTTCTTC. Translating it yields CASSLVRQGGTYEQFF.

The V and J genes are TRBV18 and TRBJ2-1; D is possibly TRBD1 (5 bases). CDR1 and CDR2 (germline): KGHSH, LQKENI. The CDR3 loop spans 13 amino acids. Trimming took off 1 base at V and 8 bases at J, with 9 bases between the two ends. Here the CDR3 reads CASSPQGLDEQFF. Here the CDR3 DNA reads TGTGCCAGCTCACCACAGGGGCTCGATGAGCAGTTCTTC. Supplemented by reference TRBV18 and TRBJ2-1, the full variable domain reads NAGVMQNPRHLVRRRGQEARLRCSPMKGHSHVYWYRQLPEEGLKFMVYLQKENIIDESGMPKERFSAEFPKEGPSILRIQQVVRGDSAAYFCASSPQGLDEQFFGPGTRLTVL.

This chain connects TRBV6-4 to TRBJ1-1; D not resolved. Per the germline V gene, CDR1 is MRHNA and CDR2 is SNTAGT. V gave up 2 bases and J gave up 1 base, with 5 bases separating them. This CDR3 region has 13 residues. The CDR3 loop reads CASSDRANTEAFF. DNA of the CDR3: TGTGCCAGCAGTGACAGGGCGAACACTGAAGCTTTCTTT.

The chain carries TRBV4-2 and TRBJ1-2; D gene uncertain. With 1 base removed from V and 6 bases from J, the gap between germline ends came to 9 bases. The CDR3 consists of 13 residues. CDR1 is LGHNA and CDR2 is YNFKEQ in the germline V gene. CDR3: CASSQAHWDGYTF. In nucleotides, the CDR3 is TGTGCCAGCAGCCAAGCCCACTGGGATGGCTACACCTTC.

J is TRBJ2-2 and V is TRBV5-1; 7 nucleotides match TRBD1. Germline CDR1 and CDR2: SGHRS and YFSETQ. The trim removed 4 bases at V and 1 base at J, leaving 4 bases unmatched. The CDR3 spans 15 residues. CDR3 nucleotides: TGCGCCAGCAGCCCGCGGACAGGGAACACCGGGGAGCTGTTTTTT. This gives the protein CASSPRTGNTGELFF.

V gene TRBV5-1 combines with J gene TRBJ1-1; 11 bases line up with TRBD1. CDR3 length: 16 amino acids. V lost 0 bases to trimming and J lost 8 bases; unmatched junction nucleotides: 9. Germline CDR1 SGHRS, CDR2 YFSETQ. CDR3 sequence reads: CASSLVGTGGFSEAFF. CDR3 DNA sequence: TGCGCCAGCAGCTTGGTTGGGACAGGGGGTTTTTCAGAAGCTTTCTTT.

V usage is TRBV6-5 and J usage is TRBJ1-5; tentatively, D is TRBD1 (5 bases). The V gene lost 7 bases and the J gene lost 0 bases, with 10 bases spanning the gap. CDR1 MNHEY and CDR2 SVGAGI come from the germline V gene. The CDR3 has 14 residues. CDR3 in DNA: TGTGCCAGCATGGTGCAGGGTAGCAATCAGCCCCAGCATTTT. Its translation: CASMVQGSNQPQHF.

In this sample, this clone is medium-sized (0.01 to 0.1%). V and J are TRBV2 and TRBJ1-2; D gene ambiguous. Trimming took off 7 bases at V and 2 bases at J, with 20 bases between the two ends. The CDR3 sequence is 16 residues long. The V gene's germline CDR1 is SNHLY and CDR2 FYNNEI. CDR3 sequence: CASTGTVRGWNYGYTF. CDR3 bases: TGTGCCAGCACGGGTACGGTTCGAGGGTGGAACTATGGCTACACCTTC.

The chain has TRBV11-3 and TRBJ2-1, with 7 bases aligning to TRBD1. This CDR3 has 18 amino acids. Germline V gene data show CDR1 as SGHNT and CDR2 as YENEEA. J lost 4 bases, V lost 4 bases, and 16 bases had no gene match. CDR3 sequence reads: CASSYRPGRAGGYNEQFF. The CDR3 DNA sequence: TGTGCCAGCAGCTATCGTCCTGGTCGGGCAGGGGGATACAATGAGCAGTTCTTC.

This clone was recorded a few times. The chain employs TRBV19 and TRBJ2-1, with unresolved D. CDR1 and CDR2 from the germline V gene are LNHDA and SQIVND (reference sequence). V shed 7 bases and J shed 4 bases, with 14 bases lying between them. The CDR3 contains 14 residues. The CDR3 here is CASTSTRFYNEQFF. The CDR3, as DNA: TGTGCCAGTACCTCGACTCGGTTTTACAATGAGCAGTTCTTC.

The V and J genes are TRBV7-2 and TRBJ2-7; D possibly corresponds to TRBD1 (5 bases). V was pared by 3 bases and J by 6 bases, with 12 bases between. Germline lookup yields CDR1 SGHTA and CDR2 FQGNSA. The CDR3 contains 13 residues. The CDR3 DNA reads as TGTGCCAGCAGCTTCACGGACCAGGGCGAGCAGTACTTC. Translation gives CASSFTDQGEQYF.

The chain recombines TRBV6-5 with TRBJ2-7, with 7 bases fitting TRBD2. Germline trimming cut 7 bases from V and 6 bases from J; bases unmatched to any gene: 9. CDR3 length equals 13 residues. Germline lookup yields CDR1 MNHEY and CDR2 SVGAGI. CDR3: CASTRSGSREQYF. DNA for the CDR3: TGTGCCAGCACCCGTAGCGGGTCGCGCGAGCAGTACTTC.

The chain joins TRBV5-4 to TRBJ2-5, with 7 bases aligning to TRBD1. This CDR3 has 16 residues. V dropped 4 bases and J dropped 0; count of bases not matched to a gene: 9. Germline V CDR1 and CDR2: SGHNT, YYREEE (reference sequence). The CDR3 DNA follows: TGTGCCAGCAGCCCGGGGACAGCTACATACCAAGAGACCCAGTACTTC. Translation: CASSPGTATYQETQYF.